This T cell receptor (beta chain) appears in the sequencing data of a study of shared clonotypes between healthy human individuals. Turning to the study itself: The people who gave samples were a couple of women and three men aged 18 to 49. CD4 naive and memory got three plates each, CD8 naive two, CD8 memory one.

Study-wide results and caveats: Generation of non-shared clonotypes was less probable than generation of clonotypes shared by all four donors.

Measured with immunoSEQ multiplex PCR; TCRdb has only the in-frame clones, and not every one. The table includes about 670,000 clones, about 78% detected once. V was clipped by 6 bases and J by 10 bases; unmatched bases: 14. Per germline, CDR1 SNHLY and CDR2 FYNNEI. The CDR3 totals 16 residues. Worth noting for this clone: The antigen is undetermined.

The chain combines TRBV2 with TRBJ2-1, with TRBD2 matching 11 bases. Sequences were obtained from memory CD4+ T cells sorted from blood. As for subset: CD45RA-negative fraction. The source of this sequence is a woman aged 30 to 39 in good health. CDR3 region: CASSPSTSGNFGEQFF. For the CDR3, the DNA is TGTGCCAGCAGCCCTTCGACTAGCGGGAACTTTGGAGAGCAGTTCTTC.